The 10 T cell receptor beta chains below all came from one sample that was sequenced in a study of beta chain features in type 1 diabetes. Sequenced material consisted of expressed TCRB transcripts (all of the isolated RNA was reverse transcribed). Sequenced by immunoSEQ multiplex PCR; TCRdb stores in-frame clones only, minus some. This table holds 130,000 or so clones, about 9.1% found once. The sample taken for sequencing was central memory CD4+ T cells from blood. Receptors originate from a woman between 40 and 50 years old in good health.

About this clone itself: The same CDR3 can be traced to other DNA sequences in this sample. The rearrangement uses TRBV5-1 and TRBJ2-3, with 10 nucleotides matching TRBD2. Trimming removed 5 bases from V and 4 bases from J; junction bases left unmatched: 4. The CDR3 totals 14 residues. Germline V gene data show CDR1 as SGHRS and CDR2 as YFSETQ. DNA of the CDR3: TGCGCCAGCAGGAGCGGGGGGGCCTCAGATACGCAGTATTTT. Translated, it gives CASRSGGASDTQYF.

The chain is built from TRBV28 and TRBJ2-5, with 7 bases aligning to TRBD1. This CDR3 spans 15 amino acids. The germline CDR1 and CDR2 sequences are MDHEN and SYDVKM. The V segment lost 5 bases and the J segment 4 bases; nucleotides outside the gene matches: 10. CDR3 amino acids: CASSRRQGWAETQYF. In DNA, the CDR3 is TGTGCCAGCAGTCGACGACAGGGTTGGGCAGAGACCCAGTACTTC.

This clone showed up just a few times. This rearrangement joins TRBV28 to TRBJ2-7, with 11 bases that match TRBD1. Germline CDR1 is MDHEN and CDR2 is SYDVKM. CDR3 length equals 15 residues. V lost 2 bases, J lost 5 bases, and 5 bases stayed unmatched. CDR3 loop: CASSLGGQGAHEQYF. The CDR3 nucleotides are TGTGCCAGCAGTTTAGGCGGACAGGGGGCCCACGAGCAGTACTTC.

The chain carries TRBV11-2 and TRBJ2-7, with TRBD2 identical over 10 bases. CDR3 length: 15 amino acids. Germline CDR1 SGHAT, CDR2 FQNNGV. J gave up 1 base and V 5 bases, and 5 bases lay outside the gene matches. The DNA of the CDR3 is TGTGCCAGCAGCGAGGGACTAGCGACTTCCTACGAGCAGTACTTC. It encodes CASSEGLATSYEQYF.

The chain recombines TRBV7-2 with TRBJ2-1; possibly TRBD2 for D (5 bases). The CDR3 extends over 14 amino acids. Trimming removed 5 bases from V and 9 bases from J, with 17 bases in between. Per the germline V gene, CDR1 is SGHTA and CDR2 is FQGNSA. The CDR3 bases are TGTGCCAGCAGCCGACTAAGGGCGTCGGGTGAGCAGTTCTTC. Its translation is CASSRLRASGEQFF.

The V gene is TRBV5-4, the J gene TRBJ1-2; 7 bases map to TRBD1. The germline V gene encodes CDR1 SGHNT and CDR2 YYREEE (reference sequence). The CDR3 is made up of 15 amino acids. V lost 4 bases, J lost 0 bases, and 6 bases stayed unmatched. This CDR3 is CASSTGQRTNYGYTF. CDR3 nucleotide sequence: TGTGCCAGCAGCACGGGACAGCGAACTAACTATGGCTACACCTTC.

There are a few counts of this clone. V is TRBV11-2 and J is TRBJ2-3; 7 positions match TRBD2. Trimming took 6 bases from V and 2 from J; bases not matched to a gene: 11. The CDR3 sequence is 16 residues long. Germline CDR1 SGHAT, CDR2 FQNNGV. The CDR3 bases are TGTGCCAGCAGGAGGTCAGCGGGGTTGGTCACAGATACGCAGTATTTT. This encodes CASRRSAGLVTDTQYF.

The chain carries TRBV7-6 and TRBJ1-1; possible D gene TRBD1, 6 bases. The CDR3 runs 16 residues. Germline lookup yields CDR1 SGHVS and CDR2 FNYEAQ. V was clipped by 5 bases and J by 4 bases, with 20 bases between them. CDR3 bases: TGTGCCAGCAGCCCCAGGGGCTCCCCAAGAGGCACTGAAGCTTTCTTT. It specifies CASSPRGSPRGTEAFF.

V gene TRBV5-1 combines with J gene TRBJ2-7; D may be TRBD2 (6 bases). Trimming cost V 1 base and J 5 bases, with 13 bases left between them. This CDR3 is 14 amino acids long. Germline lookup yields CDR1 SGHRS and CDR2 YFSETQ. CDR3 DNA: TGCGCCAGCAGCTTGACTGGGGCGGGGAACGAGCAGTACTTC. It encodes CASSLTGAGNEQYF.

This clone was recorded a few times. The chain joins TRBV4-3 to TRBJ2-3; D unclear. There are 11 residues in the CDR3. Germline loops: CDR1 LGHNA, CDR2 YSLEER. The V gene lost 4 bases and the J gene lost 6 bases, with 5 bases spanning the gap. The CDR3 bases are TGCGCCAGCAGCCTCGAGGATACGCAGTATTTT. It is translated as CASSLEDTQYF.